The 8 T cell receptor beta chains below come from one sample, sequenced in a study of T cell changes during pregnancy in multiple sclerosis (dated by TCRdb to the late 2010s). Library construction relied on the immunoSEQ multiplex PCR assay. The immuneACCESS repertoire file appears here via TCRdb, limited to in-frame rearrangements. These files lack a portion of the clones; in checked studies, under half of the deficit traces to unresolved V genes, and the cause of the others is not known. In this sample the table shows 45,000 to 60,000 clones, 75% to 95% of which occur a single time. Of the sample, 1% to 1.5% falls within the top ten clones. This specimen was peripheral blood, taken after pregnancy. These receptors were obtained from a female donor in good health, enrolled as a control in a pregnancy study.

V is TRBV19 and J is TRBJ2-1; the D gene is possibly TRBD1 (7 bases). This CDR3 has 16 residues. The germline CDR1 and CDR2 sequences are LNHDA and SQIVND (reference sequence). Deletions cut 3 bases from V and 9 bases from J, with 21 bases between. CDR3 bases: TGTGCCAGTAGTATTCGGGGCAGGGGGGCTGGGAGTGAGCAGTTCTTC. Its translation is CASSIRGRGAGSEQFF.

The chain uses TRBV4-1 and TRBJ1-5, with D tentatively TRBD1 (6 bases). Trimming shortened V by 4 bases and J by 6 bases, and 13 bases separated the two germline ends. This CDR3 region has 14 residues. Germline V gene sequence: CDR1 MGHRA, CDR2 YSYEKL. CDR3 nucleotides: TGCGCCAGCAGCCTAAAGACAGGCGGTCAGCCCCAGCATTTT. Residues: CASSLKTGGQPQHF.

This chain joins TRBV6-5 and TRBJ1-3; D uncertain. This CDR3 spans 15 amino acids. Germline CDR1 is MNHEY and CDR2 is SVGAGI. The V and J ends lost 0 bases and 4 bases respectively, with 10 bases between them. As DNA, the CDR3 is TGTGCCAGCAGTTACTCGGGCCGGAAAGGAAACACCATATATTTT. Amino acid sequence: CASSYSGRKGNTIYF.

The rearrangement links TRBV5-1 to TRBJ2-1; the D gene is possibly TRBD1 (5 bases). V lost 5 bases and J 4 bases, leaving 16 bases between the germline ends. The CDR3 has 15 residues. Germline V CDR1 and CDR2: SGHRS, YFSETQ. The CDR3 nucleotides read TGCGCCAGCAGACTTGACAGCCAAATTTACAATGAGCAGTTCTTC. Translation gives CASRLDSQIYNEQFF.

This clone was seen a single time. The chain has TRBV29-1 and TRBJ1-4; no clear D. The V gene's germline CDR1 is SQVTM and CDR2 ANQGSEA. The CDR3 runs 11 residues. Trimming removed 3 bases from V and 11 bases from J, with 10 bases in between. In nucleotides, the CDR3 is TGCAGCGTTGAGGGCAGTTCCAAACTGTTTTTT. Protein sequence: CSVEGSSKLFF.

The chain couples TRBV6-6 to TRBJ1-2, with a tentative D call TRBD1 (5 bases). Per germline, CDR1 MNHNY and CDR2 SVGAGI (reference sequence). With 6 bases removed from V and 4 bases from J, the gap between germline ends came to 18 bases. This CDR3 is built from 15 residues. CDR3 in amino acids: CASSREGVGSYGYTF. CDR3 coding DNA: TGTGCCAGCAGCCGTGAAGGGGTAGGTAGCTATGGCTACACCTTC.

The chain has TRBV19 and TRBJ2-7, with a tentative D call TRBD1 (6 bases). This CDR3 comprises 19 residues. Germline V gene sequence: CDR1 LNHDA, CDR2 SQIVND (reference sequence). Deletions cut 5 bases from V and 0 bases from J, with 26 bases between. The DNA of the CDR3 is TGTGCCAGTAGTGCCGACCTGACTTCGACAGGTGGTTCCTCCTACGAGCAGTACTTC. It translates to CASSADLTSTGGSSYEQYF.

This chain uses TRBV4-1 with TRBJ2-3; a weak D match, TRBD2 (7 bases). There are 16 residues in the CDR3. V was shortened by 4 bases and J by 8 bases, with 22 bases between the two germline ends. Looked up from germline, CDR1 is MGHRA and CDR2 is YSYEKL. The CDR3 protein is CASSLSLRGADGTQYF. The CDR3 nucleotides are TGCGCCAGCAGCCTTTCCCTTCGGGGGGCGGACGGTACGCAGTATTTT.